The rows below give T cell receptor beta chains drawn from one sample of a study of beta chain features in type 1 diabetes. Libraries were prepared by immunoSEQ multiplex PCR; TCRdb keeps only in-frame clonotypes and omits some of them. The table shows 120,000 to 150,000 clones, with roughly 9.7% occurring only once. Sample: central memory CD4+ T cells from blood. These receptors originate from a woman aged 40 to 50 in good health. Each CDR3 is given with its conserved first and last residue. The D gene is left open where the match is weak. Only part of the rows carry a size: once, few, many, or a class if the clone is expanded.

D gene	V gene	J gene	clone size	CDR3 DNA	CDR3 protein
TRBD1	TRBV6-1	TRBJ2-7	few	TGTGCCAGCACTTCCCCGGGACAGTACTACGAGCAGTACTTC	CASTSPGQYYEQYF
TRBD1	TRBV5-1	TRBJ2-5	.	TGCGCCAGCAGCTTGATAAAGGCGACAGGGCAAGAGACCCAGTACTTC	CASSLIKATGQETQYF
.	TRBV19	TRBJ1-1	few	TGTGCCAGTAGTGAGGAACGGGGAACCATGAACACTGAAGCTTTCTTT	CASSEERGTMNTEAFF
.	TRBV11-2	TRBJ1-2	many	TGTGCCAGCAGCTTTGGGCGGGATGGCTACACCTTC	CASSFGRDGYTF
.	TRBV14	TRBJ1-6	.	TGTGCCAGCAGCTCACTTTCGTCCTATAATTCACCCCTCCACTTT	CASSSLSSYNSPLHF
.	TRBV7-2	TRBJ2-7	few	TGTGCCAGCAGCCCCCGGACTGGGGACGAGCAGTACTTC	CASSPRTGDEQYF
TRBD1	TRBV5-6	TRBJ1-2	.	TGTGCCAGCATCCTCGGACAGGGAAAGCATGGCTACACCTTC	CASILGQGKHGYTF
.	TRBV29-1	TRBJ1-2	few	TGCGCCGGGGGGGAGACGAAAGGTGGCTACACCTTC	CAGGETKGGYTF
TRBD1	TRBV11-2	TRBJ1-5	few	TGTGCCAGCAGCTTGGGACAGTATAGCAATCAGCCCCAGCATTTT	CASSLGQYSNQPQHF
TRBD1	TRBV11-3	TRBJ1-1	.	TGTGCCAGCAGCCGACAGGGGAACACTGAAGCTTTCTTT	CASSRQGNTEAFF
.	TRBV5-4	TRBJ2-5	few	TGTGCCAGCAGCCCGCCGGGGGGCGAGACCCAGTACTTC	CASSPPGGETQYF
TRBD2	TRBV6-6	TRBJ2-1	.	TGTGCCAGCGGGGGGGTAGCGAACAATGAGCAGTTCTTC	CASGGVANNEQFF
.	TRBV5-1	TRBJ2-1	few	TGCGCCAGCAGCTACCCCAGGGACTCCTACAATGAGCAGTTCTTC	CASSYPRDSYNEQFF
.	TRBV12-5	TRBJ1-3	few	TGTGCTAGTGCCCTTGGCGGGGACCGAAACACCATATATTTT	CASALGGDRNTIYF
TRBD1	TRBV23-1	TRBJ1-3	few	TGCGCCAGCTACGGACAGGGCAGAAACACCATATATTTT	CASYGQGRNTIYF
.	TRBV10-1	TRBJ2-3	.	TGCGCCAGCAGTGACTTTCCAGATACGCAGTATTTT	CASSDFPDTQYF
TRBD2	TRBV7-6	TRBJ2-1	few	TGTGCCAGCAGCTTACTAGCGGGGGGAGGTGGTGATGAGCAGTTCTTC	CASSLLAGGGGDEQFF
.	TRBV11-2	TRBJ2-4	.	TGTGCCAGCAGCCCGAGTTCCAAAAACATTCAGTACTTC	CASSPSSKNIQYF
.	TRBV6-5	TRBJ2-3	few	TGTGCCAGCAGCCCCGGAGGGGGGGTGGATACGCAGTATTTT	CASSPGGGVDTQYF
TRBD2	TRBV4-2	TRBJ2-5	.	TGTGCCAGCAGCCAAGGAAGGCGGGGGGAAGAGACCCAGTACTTC	CASSQGRRGEETQYF
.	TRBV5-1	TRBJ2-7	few	TGCGCCAGCAGCTTGGAGACAGCGATTTCCTACGAGCAGTACTTC	CASSLETAISYEQYF
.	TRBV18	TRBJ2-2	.	TGTGCCAGCTCACCACCCCGGGGGACCGGGGAGCTGTTTTTT	CASSPPRGTGELFF
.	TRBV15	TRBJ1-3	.	TGTGCCACCAGGGAGGGCAGTGCGGGAAACACCATATATTTT	CATREGSAGNTIYF
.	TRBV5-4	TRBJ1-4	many	TGTGCCAGCAGCTTGGGACGGCGGGGAGAAAAACTGTTTTTT	CASSLGRRGEKLFF
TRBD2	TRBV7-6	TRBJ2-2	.	TGTGCCAGCAGCTTCCGAGCGGGGGGGCCAGCCGGGGAGCTGTTTTTT	CASSFRAGGPAGELFF
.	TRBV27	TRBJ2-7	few	TGTGCCAGCAGTTTTAGAAGTGAGCAGTACTTC	CASSFRSEQYF
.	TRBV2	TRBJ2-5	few	TGTGCCAGCAATGGACAGTCCCAAGAGACCCAGTACTTC	CASNGQSQETQYF
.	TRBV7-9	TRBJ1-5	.	TGTGCCAGCAGCCCCGCGGGGGCCAGCAATCAGCCCCAGCATTTT	CASSPAGASNQPQHF
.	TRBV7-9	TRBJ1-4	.	TGTGCCAGCAGCTTAAACCCGGACAGCTTTAATGAAAAACTGTTTTTT	CASSLNPDSFNEKLFF
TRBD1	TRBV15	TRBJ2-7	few	TGTGCCACCAGCAGAGACGGGACAGCCTCCTACGAGCAGTACTTC	CATSRDGTASYEQYF
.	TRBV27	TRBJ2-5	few	TGTGCCAGCAGTTTCAGGGTCCGGGAGACCCAGTACTTC	CASSFRVRETQYF
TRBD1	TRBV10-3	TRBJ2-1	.	TGTGCCATCAGGGGGGACAGGGCCGACAATGAGCAGTTCTTC	CAIRGDRADNEQFF
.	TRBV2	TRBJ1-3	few	TGTGCCAGCCGGCGTGGGGACACCTCTGGAAACACCATATATTTT	CASRRGDTSGNTIYF
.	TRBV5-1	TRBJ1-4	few	TGCGCCAGCAGCTTCGGGGGTAATGAAAAACTGTTTTTT	CASSFGGNEKLFF
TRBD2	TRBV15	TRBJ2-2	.	TGTGCCACCTCCGGGACTAGATACACCGGGGAGCTGTTTTTT	CATSGTRYTGELFF
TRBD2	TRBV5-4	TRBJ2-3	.	TGTGCCAGCAGCCCCGAGCGGGGAGTAGGGTATACGCAGTATTTT	CASSPERGVGYTQYF
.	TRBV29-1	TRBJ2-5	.	TGCAGCGTTGTCCTGCTAAGCGGGCCGGGGGAGACCCAGTACTTC	CSVVLLSGPGETQYF
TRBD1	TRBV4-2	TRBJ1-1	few	TGTGCCAGCAGCCAATACGACAGGGAAAGCACTGAAGCTTTCTTT	CASSQYDRESTEAFF
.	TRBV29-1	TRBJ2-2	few	TGCAGCGTCGGGGTTCCGAACACCGGGGAGCTGTTTTTT	CSVGVPNTGELFF
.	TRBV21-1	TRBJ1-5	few	TGTGCCAGCAGCAAAGGAGGGACAGGTTATAGCAATCAGCCCCAGCATTTT	CASSKGGTGYSNQPQHF
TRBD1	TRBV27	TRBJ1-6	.	TGTGCCAGCAGCTCCTGGACAGGGGGGGAGGTCTCCTATAATTCACCCCTCCACTTT	CASSSWTGGEVSYNSPLHF
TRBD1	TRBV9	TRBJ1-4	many	TGTGCCAGCAGCGGAGGGACAGGGGGAGATGAAAAACTGTTTTTT	CASSGGTGGDEKLFF
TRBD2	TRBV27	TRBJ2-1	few	TGTGCCAGCAGAGAAACGGGGGGGCCAAACAATGAGCAGTTCTTC	CASRETGGPNNEQFF
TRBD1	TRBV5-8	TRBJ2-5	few	TGTGCCAGCAGCCGGGCCGGGACAGGAATTTGGGGTTACTTC	CASSRAGTGIWGYF
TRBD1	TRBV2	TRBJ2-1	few	TGTGCCAGCATCCCAGGACAGGAAACCTACAATGAGCAGTTCTTC	CASIPGQETYNEQFF
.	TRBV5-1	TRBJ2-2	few	TGCGCCAGCAGCTTGAGCAGGTTGGACACCGGGGAGCTGTTTTTT	CASSLSRLDTGELFF
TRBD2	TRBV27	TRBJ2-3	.	TGTGCCAGCAGTACGGCGGGGGGGACAGATACGCAGTATTTT	CASSTAGGTDTQYF
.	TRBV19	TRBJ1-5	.	TGTGCCAGTTCACTGGGAGGCTCTCAGCCCCAGCATTTT	CASSLGGSQPQHF